This passage covers 17 T cell receptor beta chains from one sample sequenced in a study of Tregs in tolerant kidney transplant recipients. Here immunoSEQ multiplex PCR was the method, and the copy in TCRdb shows in-frame clones only, minus some. This table has roughly 250,000 clones, about 80% appearing once. The sequenced sample consisted of CD4+ T cells from blood. Every receptor here comes from a human donor in good health.

This chain links TRBV10-1 with TRBJ2-7, with D perhaps TRBD1 or TRBD2 (6 bases each). Germline V gene sequence: CDR1 WNHNN, CDR2 SYGVQD (reference sequence). This CDR3 contains 15 residues. Trimming left V 0 bases short and J 3 bases short, with 12 bases between. In DNA form, the CDR3 reads TGCGCCAGCAGTGAGTCGGGGGGCGCGGGCTACGAGCAGTACTTC. It specifies CASSESGGAGYEQYF.

Turning to this clone: The sample carries other DNA sequences with the same CDR3. The CDR3 loop is CASSRTGHYGYTF. Here the CDR3 DNA reads TGTGCCAGCAGCAGGACAGGCCACTATGGCTACACCTTC. The V call is TRBV6-5, the J call TRBJ1-2; 7 nucleotides align to TRBD1. The CDR3 has 13 residues. V was clipped by 6 bases and J by 3 bases; unmatched bases: 4. Germline V gene data show CDR1 as MNHEY and CDR2 as SVGAGI.

J is TRBJ2-1 and V is TRBV27; D is perhaps TRBD1 (5 bases). Per germline, CDR1 MNHEY and CDR2 SMNVEV (reference sequence). This CDR3 is built from 16 residues. V was shortened by 8 bases and J by 0 bases, with 17 bases between the two germline ends. DNA of the CDR3: TGTGCCAGCGCCTTTTTACAGGATAGCTCCTACAATGAGCAGTTCTTC. Protein sequence: CASAFLQDSSYNEQFF.

The chain uses TRBV5-1 and TRBJ2-3; 11 nucleotides line up with TRBD2. Germline V gene data show CDR1 as SGHRS and CDR2 as YFSETQ. CDR3 length: 17 residues. J gave up 1 base and V 4 bases, and 8 bases lay outside the gene matches. The CDR3 DNA is TGCGCCAGCAGCGGGCTAGCGGGGGGCTTCGGCACAGATACGCAGTATTTT. This codes for CASSGLAGGFGTDTQYF.

The chain carries TRBV9 and TRBJ2-3; possibly TRBD2 for D (6 bases). The V and J ends lost 2 bases and 2 bases respectively, with 15 bases between them. This CDR3 is built from 16 residues. Germline CDR1 is SGDLS and CDR2 is YYNGEE. CDR3 protein: CASSVSAGQLTDTQYF. In nucleotides, the CDR3 is TGTGCCAGCAGCGTTTCAGCGGGCCAACTCACAGATACGCAGTATTTT.

The gene calls are TRBV11-3 and TRBJ2-2, with 7 bases aligning to TRBD2. The CDR3 contains 15 residues. V trimming: 0 bases; J trimming: 4 bases; junction bases outside the gene matches: 2. Looked up from germline, CDR1 is SGHNT and CDR2 is YENEEA. The CDR3 reads CASSLESSGTGELFF. CDR3 DNA: TGTGCCAGCAGCTTAGAATCTAGCGGCACCGGGGAGCTGTTTTTT.

This sequence joins TRBV6-5 and TRBJ2-1; possibly TRBD1 for D (5 bases). The germline gives CDR1 MNHEY, CDR2 SVGAGI. This CDR3 is built from 14 residues. The V end was cut by 4 bases, the J end by 12 bases, with 19 bases between. Written as DNA, the CDR3 is TGTGCCAGCAGTTTAAGACAGAAGGGCCAGGGGCAGTTCTTC. Protein sequence: CASSLRQKGQGQFF.

The rearrangement uses TRBV5-6 and TRBJ2-4; 7 bases are shared with TRBD1. Germline CDR1 and CDR2: SGHDT and YYEEEE. The CDR3 totals 14 residues. With V trimmed by 2 bases and J by 8 bases, 7 bases remained unmatched. CDR3 residues: CASSFGQAKDIQYF. The CDR3 DNA reads as TGTGCCAGCAGCTTTGGACAGGCTAAGGACATTCAGTACTTC.

The J gene is TRBJ2-1, the V gene TRBV6-5; D not certain. Deletions cut 7 bases from V and 0 bases from J, with 13 bases between. The CDR3 is made up of 15 amino acids. Germline-derived CDR1 and CDR2 are MNHEY and SVGAGI. CDR3 protein: CASIDTQSSYNEQFF. DNA of the CDR3: TGTGCCAGCATTGACACTCAGAGCTCCTACAATGAGCAGTTCTTC.

This rearrangement joins TRBV5-4 to TRBJ2-7; 8 bases agree with TRBD1. This CDR3 region has 15 residues. Germline trimming cut 3 bases from V and 1 base from J; bases unmatched to any gene: 6. CDR1 and CDR2 (germline): SGHNT, YYREEE (reference sequence). The CDR3 region is CASSSPQGGSYEQYF. For the CDR3, the DNA is TGTGCCAGCAGCTCCCCACAGGGGGGTTCCTACGAGCAGTACTTC.

This clone was recorded a few times. The V gene is TRBV7-7, the J gene TRBJ2-1; 9 bases match TRBD2. The CDR3 runs to 14 residues. Looked up from germline, CDR1 is SSHAT and CDR2 is FNYEAQ (reference sequence). Trimming removed 5 bases from V and 6 bases from J; junction bases left unmatched: 5. The CDR3 reads CASSVSTSGNEQFF. CDR3 DNA: TGTGCCAGCAGCGTATCGACTAGCGGCAATGAGCAGTTCTTC. Based on the CDR3 plus reference TRBV7-7 and TRBJ2-1, the full variable domain is GAGVSQSPRYKVTKRGQDVTLRCDPISSHATLYWYQQALGQGPEFLTYFNYEAQPDKSGLPSDRFSAERPEGSISTLTIQRTEQRDSAMYRCASSVSTSGNEQFFGPGTRLTVL.

The chain is built from TRBV27 and TRBJ1-1, with 8 bases lining up with TRBD1. In germline, CDR1 is MNHEY, CDR2 SMNVEV (reference sequence). Trimming removed 3 bases from V and 3 bases from J; junction bases left unmatched: 30. The CDR3 spans 23 residues. This CDR3 reads CASSFDALSYPSGGAFRDTEAFF. Here the CDR3 DNA reads TGTGCCAGCAGTTTTGACGCACTTAGTTACCCTTCAGGGGGCGCCTTTAGGGACACTGAAGCTTTCTTT.

V gene TRBV6-6 combines with J gene TRBJ2-1, with TRBD2 matching over 10 bases. Germline CDR1 reads MNHNY; CDR2 reads SVGAGI (reference sequence). The CDR3 runs to 16 residues. V was pared by 4 bases and J by 12 bases, with 15 bases of the junction left unmatched. Here the CDR3 reads CASSSIAGGPPEVQFF. The CDR3 DNA is TGTGCCAGCAGTTCAATAGCGGGGGGTCCTCCCGAGGTGCAGTTCTTC.

This clone appeared a few times. V and J are TRBV7-8 and TRBJ1-5; TRBD1 agrees at 11 bases. CDR3 length: 18 amino acids. Germline V lookup: CDR1 SGHVS, CDR2 FQNEAQ. V lost 2 bases to trimming and J lost 1 base; unmatched junction nucleotides: 7. As DNA, the CDR3 is TGTGCCAGCAGCTTATTCGGACAGGGGGCGTTCAGCAATCAGCCCCAGCATTTT. Amino acids: CASSLFGQGAFSNQPQHF.

V is TRBV4-1 and J is TRBJ1-1; maybe TRBD1 (6 bases). The germline V gene has CDR1 MGHRA and CDR2 YSYEKL. V was shortened by 1 base and J by 6 bases, with 18 bases between the two germline ends. CDR3 size: 16 residues. The CDR3 nucleotides are TGCGCCAGCAGCCAAGCTCCCGGGGGGGCCGGGGCTGAAGCTTTCTTT. This translates into CASSQAPGGAGAEAFF.

The chain links TRBV25-1 to TRBJ2-1; TRBD1 matches at 8 bases. CDR3 length: 15 amino acids. J was trimmed by 7 bases and V by 0 bases; bases with no gene match: 5. CDR1 is MGHDK, CDR2 SYGVNS, per germline. CDR3 nucleotide sequence: TGTGCCAGCAGTGAATATAGGACAGGGAATAATGAGCAGTTCTTC. It encodes CASSEYRTGNNEQFF.

The sample holds one count of this clone. V usage is TRBV5-6 and J usage is TRBJ1-1; D is ambiguous. With 0 bases removed from V and 4 bases from J, the gap between germline ends came to 7 bases. Germline values: CDR1 SGHDT, CDR2 YYEEEE. The CDR3 runs 13 residues. CDR3 DNA: TGTGCCAGCAGCTTGGAAGTGGTCACTGAAGCTTTCTTT. Translated, it gives CASSLEVVTEAFF.